These 29 T cell receptor beta chains share one sample of origin, sequenced in a study of T cell responses to AZD1222 COVID-19 vaccine. Repertoires were generated with immunoSEQ multiplex PCR, while TCRdb's copy carries only in-frame clones and drops some. The sample lists 75,000 to 85,000 clones, roughly 80% seen once, with roughly 28% in the top ten. Sequenced material: peripheral blood, taken 28 days after the second dose of the MenACWY control vaccine. The receptors stem from an adult who received the MenACWY meningococcal vaccine as a control.

The genes are TRBV15 and TRBJ1-5; D is possibly TRBD1 (6 bases). V gave up 4 bases and J gave up 3 bases, with 19 bases separating them. The CDR3 runs 17 residues. Germline CDR1 reads LNHNV; CDR2 reads YYDKDF (reference sequence). CDR3 loop: CATSKIRTTGYNQPQHF. CDR3 nucleotides: TGTGCCACCAGCAAAATACGAACGACAGGCTACAATCAGCCCCAGCATTTT. Using reference TRBV15 and TRBJ1-5 for the parts outside the CDR3, the full variable domain is DAMVIQNPRYQVTQFGKPVTLSCSQTLNHNVMYWYQQKSSQAPKLLFHYYDKDFNNEADTPDNFQSRRPNTSFCFLDIRSPGLGDTAMYLCATSKIRTTGYNQPQHFGDGTRLSIL.

The chain employs TRBV5-5 and TRBJ2-7, with 10 bases lining up with TRBD2. Germline lookup yields CDR1 SGHKS and CDR2 YYEKEE (reference sequence). The CDR3 is made up of 16 amino acids. V lost 2 bases, J lost 3 bases, and 8 bases stayed unmatched. CDR3 bases: TGTGCCAGCAGCTTCCTCCTAGCGGGAGCTCACTACGAGCAGTACTTC. It encodes CASSFLLAGAHYEQYF.

The chain carries TRBV7-9 and TRBJ1-2, with D possibly matching TRBD1 (6 bases). The CDR3 covers 13 residues. Trimming stripped 5 bases from V and 6 bases from J, with 13 bases between. CDR1 is SEHNR and CDR2 is FQNEAQ in the germline V gene (reference sequence). This chain's CDR3 is CASSRPGAHGYTF. CDR3 nucleotide sequence: TGTGCCAGCAGCAGGCCGGGGGCACATGGCTACACCTTC.

The V call is TRBV7-9, the J call TRBJ1-4; D is ambiguous. The CDR3 spans 14 residues. CDR1 and CDR2 from the germline V gene are SEHNR and FQNEAQ (reference sequence). Trimming removed 5 bases from V and 8 bases from J, with 15 bases in between. Written as DNA, the CDR3 is TGTGCCAGCAGCCAGACATCGACGGAGGAAAAACTGTTTTTT. Residues: CASSQTSTEEKLFF.

The chain is built from TRBV5-5 and TRBJ1-1, with D maybe TRBD1 (5 bases). Germline-derived CDR1 and CDR2 are SGHKS and YYEKEE (reference sequence). V gave up 2 bases and J gave up 11 bases, with 16 bases separating them. CDR3 length: 13 residues. CDR3 protein: CASSFSDSGGAFF. In DNA form, the CDR3 reads TGTGCCAGCAGCTTTTCAGACAGCGGCGGGGCTTTCTTT.

This chain joins TRBV7-6 and TRBJ2-7; no reliable D call. Trimming pared 5 bases from V and 5 bases from J, leaving 19 bases between. This CDR3 is built from 15 residues. The germline CDR1 and CDR2 sequences are SGHVS and FNYEAQ. The CDR3 here is CASSPNPTGYNEQYF. Written as DNA, the CDR3 is TGTGCCAGCAGCCCTAACCCTACTGGGTACAACGAGCAGTACTTC.

The genes are TRBV6-5 and TRBJ1-4; possibly TRBD1 for D (5 bases). There are 13 residues in the CDR3. Germline-derived CDR1 and CDR2 are MNHEY and SVGAGI. V was shortened by 6 bases and J by 8 bases, with 13 bases between the two germline ends. The CDR3, as DNA: TGTGCCAGCAGCGGGGCAGTGGGGGAAAAACTGTTTTTT. Residues: CASSGAVGEKLFF.

This clone was seen a few times. The chain uses TRBV7-9 and TRBJ1-1, with a weak D call TRBD1 (5 bases). V was pared by 0 bases and J by 12 bases, with 14 bases between. Germline V CDR1 and CDR2: SEHNR, FQNEAQ (reference sequence). CDR3 length equals 13 residues. CDR3 loop: CASSLASSGLTFF. As DNA, the CDR3 is TGTGCCAGCAGCTTAGCGTCATCAGGGTTGACTTTCTTT.

This clone was found a few times. The chain carries TRBV5-1 and TRBJ1-1; D not resolved. There are 15 residues in the CDR3. Trimming left V 2 bases short and J 2 bases short, with 13 bases between. Looked up from germline, CDR1 is SGHRS and CDR2 is YFSETQ. The CDR3 loop reads CASSFGILRNTEAFF. CDR3 DNA sequence: TGCGCCAGCAGCTTCGGGATTCTTCGAAACACTGAAGCTTTCTTT.

The chain employs TRBV27 and TRBJ2-1; 12 positions match TRBD2. Germline values: CDR1 MNHEY, CDR2 SMNVEV (reference sequence). With 2 bases clipped from V and 4 bases from J, the junction kept 6 bases outside the gene matches. CDR3 length equals 17 residues. For the CDR3, the DNA is TGTGCCAGCAGTTTACCTCCGGGACTAGCGGGTTACAATGAGCAGTTCTTC. Its protein product is CASSLPPGLAGYNEQFF.

The V call is TRBV18, the J call TRBJ1-5; 7 bases map to TRBD1. The V segment lost 5 bases and the J segment 7 bases; nucleotides outside the gene matches: 8. Germline V gives CDR1 KGHSH, CDR2 LQKENI. This CDR3 has 14 residues. CDR3 in amino acids: CASSLRGRGQPQHF. In DNA form, the CDR3 reads TGTGCCAGCTCATTGAGGGGGCGCGGGCAGCCCCAGCATTTT.

The V and J genes are TRBV2 and TRBJ1-5, with D unclear. Germline V gene sequence: CDR1 SNHLY, CDR2 FYNNEI. The CDR3 runs 14 residues. Trimming took off 4 bases at V and 0 bases at J, with 7 bases between the two ends. CDR3 amino acids: CASSGLYSNQPQHF. The CDR3 DNA is TGTGCCAGCAGTGGGCTGTATAGCAATCAGCCCCAGCATTTT. The full variable domain, its missing parts supplied by reference TRBV2 and TRBJ1-5, is EPEVTQTPSHQVTQMGQEVILRCVPISNHLYFYWYRQILGQKVEFLVSFYNNEISEKSEIFDDQFSVERPDGSNFTLKIRSTKLEDSAMYFCASSGLYSNQPQHFGDGTRLSIL.

The V gene is TRBV9, the J gene TRBJ2-3; D may be TRBD2 (5 bases). The V end was cut by 0 bases, the J end by 2 bases, with 10 bases between. Germline CDR1 is SGDLS and CDR2 is YYNGEE. The CDR3 runs 15 residues. CDR3 nucleotide sequence: TGTGCCAGCAGCGTAGGTGCGGGTTTCACAGATACGCAGTATTTT. It specifies CASSVGAGFTDTQYF. Together with reference TRBV9 and TRBJ2-3, the CDR3 gives the full variable domain: DSGVTQTPKHLITATGQRVTLRCSPRSGDLSVYWYQQSLDQGLQFLIQYYNGEERAKGNILERFSAQQFPDLHSELNLSSLELGDSALYFCASSVGAGFTDTQYFGPGTRLTVL.

The V gene is TRBV5-4, the J gene TRBJ1-2; D ambiguous. The CDR3 runs 15 residues. Per germline, CDR1 SGHNT and CDR2 YYREEE (reference sequence). V was shortened by 0 bases and J by 2 bases, with 11 bases between the two germline ends. The CDR3 DNA follows: TGTGCCAGCAGCTTGGCCGGCAGGAAGAACTATGGCTACACCTTC. Translated: CASSLAGRKNYGYTF.

This sequence joins TRBV18 and TRBJ1-1, with TRBD1 identical over 7 bases. Germline loops: CDR1 KGHSH, CDR2 LQKENI. The CDR3 is made up of 17 amino acids. After removal of 2 bases from V and 2 bases from J, the junction contained 11 bases not matched to a gene. The CDR3 spells CASSPSEWGQSNTEAFF. DNA of the CDR3: TGTGCCAGCTCACCATCGGAGTGGGGACAGTCAAACACTGAAGCTTTCTTT.

The chain combines TRBV23-1 with TRBJ1-1; weak D call: TRBD1 (6 bases). Being an ORF, TRBV23-1 has a function that is uncertain. Trimming left V 0 bases short and J 7 bases short, with 18 bases between. This CDR3 is built from 16 residues. In nucleotides, the CDR3 is TGCGCCAGCAGTCAATCCTCTCGGCAGGGGAAAGGTGAAGCTTTCTTT. As protein: CASSQSSRQGKGEAFF.

The chain uses TRBV11-3 and TRBJ2-6, with D unresolved. The germline V gene has CDR1 SGHNT and CDR2 YENEEA. The CDR3 sequence is 18 residues long. Between the trimmed V and J ends, which lost 5 bases and 11 bases, there was a span of 28 bases. DNA for the CDR3: TGTGCCAGCAGCCTTAAGACCGATCTCGACAAAGTCGGCCACGTCCTGACTTTC. Amino acid sequence: CASSLKTDLDKVGHVLTF.

This clone was recorded a few times. The chain uses TRBV4-2 and TRBJ2-2; no clear D. The CDR3 has 13 amino acids. Trimming pared 0 bases from V and 8 bases from J, leaving 7 bases between. Germline V gene sequence: CDR1 LGHNA, CDR2 YNFKEQ. CDR3 region: CASSQDLFGELFF. DNA for the CDR3: TGTGCCAGCAGCCAAGATTTATTTGGGGAGCTGTTTTTT.

This CDR3 reads CASSHGLAGVFEQYF. DNA for the CDR3: TGCGCCAGCAGCCACGGACTAGCGGGAGTCTTCGAGCAGTACTTC. The chain couples TRBV4-1 to TRBJ2-7, with TRBD2 matching over 13 bases. The trim removed 3 bases at V and 6 bases at J, leaving 5 bases unmatched. This CDR3 comprises 15 residues. Per germline, CDR1 MGHRA and CDR2 YSYEKL.

The chain employs TRBV7-8 and TRBJ2-5, with TRBD2 matching over 8 bases. V gave up 2 bases and J gave up 2 bases; unmatched junction bases: 1. The CDR3 consists of 14 residues. CDR1 and CDR2 (germline): SGHVS, FQNEAQ. The CDR3, as DNA: TGTGCCAGCAGCTTAACTAGCGGTCAAGAGACCCAGTACTTC. Translated, it gives CASSLTSGQETQYF.

This chain links TRBV30 with TRBJ1-3; D remains unclear. Germline V lookup: CDR1 GTSNPN, CDR2 SVGIG (reference sequence). The length of the CDR3 is 12 residues. Trimming cost V 5 bases and J 1 base, with 6 bases left between them. The DNA of the CDR3 is TGTGCCTGGGGAGGTTCTGGAAACACCATATATTTT. Amino acid sequence: CAWGGSGNTIYF.

V and J are TRBV5-8 and TRBJ1-1; no clear D. The CDR3 has 13 residues. V lost 0 bases and J 7 bases, leaving 10 bases between the germline ends. CDR1 and CDR2 (germline): SGHTS, YDEGEE. For the CDR3, the DNA is TGTGCCAGCAGCTTGGTGGGCCTGCTTGAAGCTTTCTTT. It is translated as CASSLVGLLEAFF.

This sequence joins TRBV7-2 and TRBJ2-5; D possibly corresponds to TRBD2 (7 bases). The germline V gene has CDR1 SGHTA and CDR2 FQGNSA. V gave up 1 base and J gave up 1 base, with 19 bases separating them. The CDR3 covers 18 residues. The CDR3 DNA reads as TGTGCCAGCAGCTTAGTTTGGGGTCGCGGGGGCGGCCAAGAGACCCAGTACTTC. This gives the protein CASSLVWGRGGGQETQYF.

The chain couples TRBV6-5 to TRBJ1-1, with TRBD1 matching over 8 bases. V lost 6 bases and J lost 1; bases outside the gene matches: 7. The CDR3 contains 15 residues. Germline V gene data show CDR1 as MNHEY and CDR2 as SVGAGI. CDR3 in DNA: TGTGCCAGCAGGGGTCAGGGGGCTGGGAACACTGAAGCTTTCTTT. Amino acids: CASRGQGAGNTEAFF.

This clone was counted only a few times. This chain links TRBV7-8 with TRBJ1-5; 8 bases map to TRBD1. Looked up from germline, CDR1 is SGHVS and CDR2 is FQNEAQ. The CDR3 extends over 13 amino acids. V lost 5 bases to trimming and J lost 6 bases; unmatched junction nucleotides: 3. The CDR3 sequence: CASSPGGSQPQHF. The CDR3 DNA is TGTGCCAGCAGCCCAGGGGGCAGTCAGCCCCAGCATTTT.

The chain carries TRBV6-2 or TRBV6-3 and TRBJ2-6, with D maybe TRBD2 (6 bases). Germline lookup yields CDR1 MNHEY and CDR2 SVGEGT. This CDR3 spans 15 amino acids. V shed 2 bases and J shed 2 bases, with 7 bases lying between them. Here the CDR3 DNA reads TGTGCCAGCAGTTACGGAGGGGCTGGGGCCAACGTCCTGACTTTC. Its protein is CASSYGGAGANVLTF.

This chain joins TRBV30 and TRBJ2-3; D is uncertain. V gave up 3 bases and J gave up 1 base, with 8 bases separating them. This CDR3 comprises 13 residues. The germline gives CDR1 GTSNPN, CDR2 SVGIG (reference sequence). The CDR3 reads CAWSQRGTDTQYF. The CDR3 bases are TGTGCCTGGAGCCAACGAGGCACAGATACGCAGTATTTT.

This chain links TRBV19 with TRBJ1-5, with D possibly TRBD1 on 5 matching bases. Trimming removed 1 base at V and 8 bases at J, with 15 bases between. There are 15 residues in the CDR3. From germline, CDR1 is LNHDA and CDR2 SQIVND (reference sequence). CDR3 in DNA: TGTGCCAGTAGTATAGGCACGGGGACGGGGAAGCCCCAGCATTTT. Protein sequence: CASSIGTGTGKPQHF.

The chain combines TRBV10-3 with TRBJ1-5, with D maybe TRBD1 (5 bases). V lost 6 bases to trimming and J lost 5 bases, with 14 bases between them. Looked up from germline, CDR1 is ENHRY and CDR2 is SYGVKD. The CDR3 loop spans 14 amino acids. CDR3 sequence reads: CAIRGSGQDQPQHF. CDR3 bases: TGTGCCATCAGAGGTTCAGGGCAGGATCAGCCCCAGCATTTT.